This TCR beta chain was recovered during a study of low-dose radiotherapy and immunotherapy resistance in tumors. Across the study: Fractions of 0.5 Gy went to Cohort 1 every 2 weeks, totaling 6.5 Gy. The regimen for patients comprised intravenous nivolumab 240 mg every two weeks plus intravenous ipilimumab 1 mg/kg every six weeks.

TRAV and TRBV primers primed cDNA for both TCRalpha and TCRbeta. TCR amplification ran about 20 PCR cycles using constant-region and V-primer adapter primers. Via MiXCR, TCRdb re-called the reads, giving one row per CDR3 protein. The sample records 7,500 to 9,500 distinct CDR3 sequences, approximately 69% being singletons. V lost 3 bases and J lost 8; bases outside the gene matches: 8. The CDR3 extends over 17 amino acids. In germline, CDR1 is SGHAT, CDR2 FQNNGV. This clonotype has just a few counts. All of the donors were given nivolumab, ipilimumab, aspirin, low-dose cyclophosphamide and low-dose radiotherapy as part of RACIN, a single-arm trial.

The chain combines TRBV11-2 with TRBJ2-1; TRBD2 matches at 15 bases. This clonotype originated in a human donor with advanced metastatic prostate, ovarian, gallbladder or colorectal cancer (not recorded which). This table probably holds off-target reads from a library built for another chain. DNA of the CDR3: TGTGCCAGCAGCTTCGGACTAGCGGGAGGGCCCCGTCATGAGCAGTTCTTC. Its protein is CASSFGLAGGPRHEQFF.